Below are 17 T cell receptor beta chains sequenced from a single sample in a study of T cells in Graves' hyperthyroidism and ophthalmopathy (dated by TCRdb to the late 2010s). Libraries came from multiplex PCR. The run used an Illumina HiSeq 2000. The TCR beta CDR3 regions were amplified from RNA transcripts. For the first round of RT-PCR on the TCR CDR3, the HTBI primer set was used together with the Qiagen OneStep RT-PCR kit. The public sequencing data were trimmed at Q25 with fastp and processed into clonotypes with MiXCR by TCRdb, which kept only in-frame beta chains. A single entry per CDR3 protein holds the most common genes and DNA from its merged rows. The sample yields around 450,000 distinct CDR3 sequences; roughly an eighth were counted once. The ten biggest clones cover less than 6.5% of the sample. Sequencing was done on a sample of blood. The receptors stem from a young woman with Graves' hyperthyroidism.

In this sample, this clonotype turned up a few times. This sequence joins TRBV28 and TRBJ2-3, with D possibly being TRBD1 (5 bases). V dropped 7 bases and J dropped 6 bases, with 5 bases sitting between them. This CDR3 is 10 amino acids long. Germline V gives CDR1 MDHEN, CDR2 SYDVKM. The DNA for the CDR3 is TGTGCCAGCAAGGGGGATACGCAGTATTTT. The encoded protein is CASKGDTQYF. The whole variable domain, filled in from reference TRBV28 and TRBJ2-3, reads DVKVTQSSRYLVKRTGEKVFLECVQDMDHENMFWYRQDPGLGLRLIYFSYDVKMKEKGDIPEGYSVSREKKERFSLILESASTNQTSMYLCASKGDTQYFGPGTRLTVL.

This clonotype was seen many times. The chain combines TRBV20-1 with TRBJ2-1; 7 bases fit TRBD2. Germline V lookup: CDR1 DFQATT, CDR2 SNEGSKA (reference sequence). Losses at the gene ends were 3 bases for V and 9 bases for J; bases not matched to a gene: 8. The CDR3 extends over 13 amino acids. CDR3 nucleotides: TGCAGTGCTAGGGTTCGGCTAGCGGTTGAGCAGTTCTTC. It yields the protein CSARVRLAVEQFF.

Ten or more counts support this clonotype. The chain uses TRBV6-2 or TRBV6-3 and TRBJ1-2; unclear D gene. The ends were cut back, 0 bases at V and 6 bases at J, with 8 bases in the middle. Germline V lookup: CDR1 MNHEY, CDR2 SVGEGT. The CDR3 has 13 amino acids. The CDR3, as DNA: TGTGCCAGCAGTTACTCATCCTCAAATGGCTACACCTTC. As protein: CASSYSSSNGYTF.

This clonotype was recorded many times. V gene TRBV10-3 combines with J gene TRBJ1-2; a possible D gene is TRBD1 (6 bases). The CDR3 totals 13 residues. The V end was cut by 7 bases, the J end by 6 bases, with 15 bases between. Germline V gives CDR1 ENHRY, CDR2 SYGVKD. The CDR3 is CAITWTESDGYTF. CDR3 bases: TGTGCCATCACCTGGACAGAATCAGATGGCTACACCTTC.

This rearrangement joins TRBV29-1 to TRBJ2-7; D is possibly TRBD2 (5 bases). The germline V gene encodes CDR1 SQVTM and CDR2 ANQGSEA. V dropped 2 bases and J dropped 4 bases, with 15 bases sitting between them. This CDR3 contains 14 residues. This CDR3 is CSVEIEGYPYEQYF. The DNA for the CDR3 is TGCAGCGTTGAAATCGAGGGCTACCCTTACGAGCAGTACTTC.

The rearrangement joins TRBV6-1 to TRBJ2-7; 8 bases fit TRBD2. CDR3 length: 19 residues. Trimming cost V 5 bases and J 2 bases; bases outside gene matches: 20. The germline V gene encodes CDR1 MNHNS and CDR2 SASEGT. The CDR3 protein is CASSSPTAPGTRVPYEQYF. CDR3 DNA sequence: TGTGCCAGCAGTTCACCCACGGCCCCCGGGACTAGAGTCCCCTACGAGCAGTACTTC.

Only a few counts were recorded for this clonotype. The chain joins TRBV20-1 to TRBJ2-7; D perhaps matches TRBD1 (5 bases). With 3 bases removed from V and 3 bases from J, the gap between germline ends came to 15 bases. CDR3 length equals 14 residues. CDR1 is DFQATT and CDR2 is SNEGSKA in the germline V gene (reference sequence). The CDR3 DNA sequence: TGCAGTGCTAGGACTTCGACAGCCCTCTACGAGCAGTACTTC. This translates into CSARTSTALYEQYF.

This clonotype has a handful of counts. This chain joins TRBV9 and TRBJ2-1; a weak D match, TRBD1 (5 bases). Looked up from germline, CDR1 is SGDLS and CDR2 is YYNGEE. V dropped 2 bases and J dropped 3 bases, with 21 bases sitting between them. This CDR3 is built from 18 residues. The CDR3 loop reads CASSVRQPLPDNYNEQFF. The CDR3 DNA reads TGTGCCAGCAGCGTCCGCCAACCCCTCCCGGACAACTACAATGAGCAGTTCTTC.

This clonotype was counted at least ten times. The chain combines TRBV29-1 with TRBJ1-1; TRBD1 aligns across 7 bases. V trimming: 6 bases; J trimming: 7 bases; junction bases outside the gene matches: 8. The CDR3 covers 12 residues. The germline gives CDR1 SQVTM, CDR2 ANQGSEA. The chain's CDR3 is CSVSRQGSEAFF. The CDR3 nucleotides read TGCAGCGTCTCAAGACAGGGTAGTGAAGCTTTCTTT.

At least ten counts were recorded for this clonotype. This chain uses TRBV5-8 with TRBJ2-3, with a tentative D call TRBD1 (7 bases). CDR1 is SGHTS and CDR2 is YDEGEE in the germline V gene. Between the trimmed V and J ends, which lost 5 bases and 2 bases, there was a span of 9 bases. This CDR3 region has 13 residues. As DNA, the CDR3 is TGTGCCAGCAGGGAGGGGGCCACAGATACGCAGTATTTT. Translated: CASREGATDTQYF.

This clonotype was seen repeatedly, ten times or more. The V call is TRBV5-1, the J call TRBJ2-7; D is ambiguous. CDR3 length equals 12 residues. Germline CDR1 SGHRS, CDR2 YFSETQ. V lost 5 bases, J lost 1 base, and 7 bases lay in between. The CDR3 nucleotides are TGCGCCAGCAGTAGGGTTTCCTACGAGCAGTACTTC. It translates to CASSRVSYEQYF.

This clonotype was detected many times. The gene calls are TRBV30 and TRBJ2-7; the match to TRBD1 covers 9 bases. This CDR3 comprises 14 residues. J lost 4 bases, V lost 0 bases, and 4 bases had no gene match. CDR1 is GTSNPN and CDR2 is SVGIG in the germline V gene (reference sequence). CDR3 nucleotides: TGTGCCTGGAGTGTGGGACAGGGATTGTACGAGCAGTACTTC. Translated: CAWSVGQGLYEQYF.

This clonotype was seen only a few times. V usage is TRBV29-1 and J usage is TRBJ2-2, with D unresolved. Germline V lookup: CDR1 SQVTM, CDR2 ANQGSEA. The V and J ends lost 7 bases and 2 bases respectively, with 14 bases between them. The CDR3 is made up of 14 amino acids. The CDR3 is CSAEHDTNTGELFF. The DNA of the CDR3 is TGCAGCGCCGAACATGACACTAACACCGGGGAGCTGTTTTTT.

This clonotype was seen a handful of times. The chain links TRBV12-3 or TRBV12-4 to TRBJ2-4; the D is unclear. The V end lost 3 bases, the J end lost 1 base, and 4 bases lay between the germline ends. This CDR3 has 13 amino acids. CDR3 protein: CASSFAAKNIQYF. CDR3 coding DNA: TGTGCCAGCAGTTTTGCGGCCAAAAACATTCAGTACTTC.

This clonotype came up many times. The V gene is TRBV2, the J gene TRBJ2-6; D is ambiguous. The CDR3 contains 14 residues. Germline V gives CDR1 SNHLY, CDR2 FYNNEI. Trimming stripped 6 bases from V and 0 bases from J, with 6 bases between. In DNA, the CDR3 is TGTGCCAGCAGGGGCCTCTCTGGGGCCAACGTCCTGACTTTC. It yields the protein CASRGLSGANVLTF.

This clonotype was detected many times. This chain uses TRBV6-1 with TRBJ2-1; D might be TRBD1 (6 bases). Trimming left V 5 bases short and J 7 bases short, with 21 bases between. The length of the CDR3 is 16 residues. Germline CDR1 reads MNHNS; CDR2 reads SASEGT. The CDR3, as DNA: TGTGCCAGCAGTAAGTCGACAGGTGGGGTATCTAATGAGCAGTTCTTC. This sequence encodes CASSKSTGGVSNEQFF.

This clonotype came up a few times. The V and J genes are TRBV7-3 and TRBJ2-5; D remains ambiguous. Germline V lookup: CDR1 SGHTA, CDR2 FQGTGA. The CDR3 sequence is 13 residues long. V was shortened by 5 bases and J by 4 bases, with 11 bases between the two germline ends. CDR3 sequence (DNA): TGTGCCAGCAGCCCCGCTCCCAGAGAGACCCAGTACTTC. Translating gives CASSPAPRETQYF.